This TCR beta chain was profiled in a study of cytomegalovirus exposure and HLA in healthy donors. Study conclusions and caveats: Among the CMV-associated chains, three were confirmed in vitro as specific for CMV antigens. Most TCRs appeared rarely, but some public TCRs recurred in many donors.

Germline V gene sequence: CDR1 SQVTM, CDR2 ANQGSEA. The CDR3 has 13 amino acids. Trimming stripped 6 bases from V and 1 base from J, with 12 bases between. 13 Jbeta primers and 60 Vbeta primers were used for the PCR. Produced via immunoSEQ multiplex PCR; TCRdb's table is partial and in-frame only. Among 200,000 or so clones listed, roughly 80% were seen once. In this sample, this clone turned up a few times. What it binds is unknown. The clonotype originates from a woman aged 25-40 years in good health and CMV-seropositive. J is TRBJ1-1 and V is TRBV29-1, with a tentative D call TRBD1 (6 bases). Sequencing was carried out using PBMCs. The CDR3 loop reads CSVRTVSNTEAFF. In DNA form, the CDR3 reads TGCAGCGTCCGGACAGTGTCGAACACTGAAGCTTTCTTT.